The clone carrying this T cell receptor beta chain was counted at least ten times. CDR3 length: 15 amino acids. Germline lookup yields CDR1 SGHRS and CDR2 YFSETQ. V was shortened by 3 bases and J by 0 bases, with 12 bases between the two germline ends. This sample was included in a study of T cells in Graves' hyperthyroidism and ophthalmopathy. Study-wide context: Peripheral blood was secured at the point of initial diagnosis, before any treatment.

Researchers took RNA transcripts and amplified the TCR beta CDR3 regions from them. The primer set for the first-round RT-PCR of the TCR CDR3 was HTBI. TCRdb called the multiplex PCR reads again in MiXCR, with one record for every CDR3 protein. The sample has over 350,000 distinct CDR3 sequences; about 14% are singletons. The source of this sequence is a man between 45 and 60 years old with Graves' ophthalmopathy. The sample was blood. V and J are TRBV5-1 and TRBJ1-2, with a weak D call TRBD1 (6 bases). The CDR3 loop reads CASSSKGGANYGYTF. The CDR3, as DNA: TGCGCCAGCAGCTCGAAAGGGGGAGCTAACTATGGCTACACCTTC.